This TCR beta chain was documented in a study of blood T cell repertoires in COVID-19. Study as a whole: Sites in the United States, Italy and Spain provided acute and convalescent COVID-19 samples.

After removal of 0 bases from V and 8 bases from J, the junction contained 5 bases not matched to a gene. From germline, CDR1 is LGHNA and CDR2 YSLEER. CDR3 length: 15 amino acids. Seattle's enrolled individuals joined amid active infection and were then monitored longitudinally. Assay: immunoSEQ multiplex PCR; the TCRdb copy retains only in-frame clones and omits some. The sample consists of under 200,000 clones, roughly 84% of them appearing once. This clone was detected only a few times. This chain links TRBV4-3 with TRBJ1-4; TRBD1 matches at 8 bases. Sequenced: peripheral blood. This sequence originates from a woman aged 45-59 years with COVID-19, enrolled during active disease. CDR3 in DNA: TGCGCCAGCAGCCAAGACAGGGGGCTGAGGGAAAAACTGTTTTTT. Translated: CASSQDRGLREKLFF.